The rows below give T cell receptor beta chains drawn from one sample of a study of T-cell reconstitution after alpha-beta-depleted transplantation in children. TCRdb passed the PCR reads through MiXCR, listing each CDR3 protein once. The sample has a few hundred thousand distinct CDR3 sequences; 25% to 30% are singletons. The input for sequencing was PBMCs, taken before TCRalphabeta/CD19-depleted stem cell transplant. These TCRs come from a boy younger than two with Wiskott-Aldrich syndrome, due to receive a stem cell transplant. CDR3s include the opening cysteine and the closing phenylalanine or tryptophan. D genes are given only for firm matches. Only some rows state a clone size, as once, few, many or a class for expanded clones.

j_call | d_call | cdr3_length | v_call | clone_size | cdr3_nt | cdr3_aa
TRBJ2-1 | TRBD2 | 17 | TRBV5-1 | few | TGCGCCAGCAGCTTGCCCGTGGGGAGCGGGAGGGCCGAGGAGCAGTTCTTC | CASSLPVGSGRAEEQFF
TRBJ2-7 | - | 14 | TRBV20-1 | - | TGCAGTGCTAGGGTGTTCGGGGCCTCCTACGAGCAGTACTTC | CSARVFGASYEQYF
TRBJ1-3 | TRBD1 | 15 | TRBV12-3/TRBV12-4 | few | TGTGCCAGCAGTGACACAGGGGTGTCTGGAAACACCATATATTTT | CASSDTGVSGNTIYF
TRBJ2-5 | TRBD2 | 19 | TRBV11-2 | - | TGTGCCAGCAGCTCGGTCTCGCCCGTACTAGCGGGCGTCCAAGAGACCCAGTACTTC | CASSSVSPVLAGVQETQYF
TRBJ2-3 | - | 16 | TRBV5-1 | few | TGCGCCAGCAGCCGCGACCCATTAGCGGGCACAGATACGCAGTATTTT | CASSRDPLAGTDTQYF
TRBJ2-3 | - | 14 | TRBV5-1 | few | TGCGCCAGCAGCTCTAGGGACTTCACAGATACGCAGTATTTT | CASSSRDFTDTQYF
TRBJ2-1 | - | 17 | TRBV7-8 | - | TGTGCCAGCAGCTTAGCGCCATTGGGCACCTCCTACAATGAGCAGTTCTTC | CASSLAPLGTSYNEQFF
TRBJ2-1 | TRBD2 | 17 | TRBV5-1 | - | TGCGCCAGCAGCTTTTTCGGGACTAGCGGGACCTACAATGAGCAGTTCTTC | CASSFFGTSGTYNEQFF
TRBJ1-6 | - | 18 | TRBV11-1 | - | TGTGCCAGCAGCTTACCCAATACAGGGAGCCCCTATAATTCACCCCTCCACTTT | CASSLPNTGSPYNSPLHF
TRBJ2-1 | - | 12 | TRBV30 | - | TGTGCCTGGGGGAGGCCCCCCAATGAGCAGTTCTTC | CAWGRPPNEQFF
TRBJ2-4 | - | 14 | TRBV15 | - | TGTGCCACCAGCTCACCGAACAGGGAGTACATTCAGTACTTC | CATSSPNREYIQYF
TRBJ1-1 | - | 16 | TRBV30 | - | TGTGCCTGGAGTGTACGGTCGCGGGGCTCAGGTACTGAAGCTTTCTTT | CAWSVRSRGSGTEAFF
TRBJ2-3 | - | 15 | TRBV6-1 | - | TGTGCCAGCAGTCCAGACGGTTTTGGCACAGATACGCAGTATTTT | CASSPDGFGTDTQYF
TRBJ2-3 | - | 14 | TRBV6-1 | few | TGTGCCAGCAGTCGAAACGGGGTAACGCATACGCAGTATTTT | CASSRNGVTHTQYF
TRBJ1-1 | - | 15 | TRBV28 | - | TGTGCCAGCAGTTCCGTCAGGGCTTTGAACACTGAAGCTTTCTTT | CASSSVRALNTEAFF
TRBJ2-3 | - | 16 | TRBV25-1 | few | TGTGCCAGCAGTAGCGAGAGTGAGGTGGGAAAGGATACGCAGTATTTT | CASSSESEVGKDTQYF
TRBJ1-2 | - | 12 | TRBV29-1 | few | TGCAGCGTTGAGCGGGGGCGGGTTGGCTACACCTTC | CSVERGRVGYTF
TRBJ2-1 | - | 13 | TRBV29-1 | - | TGCAGCGTTGTTGCAGGGGGGGGTAGCGAGCAGTTCTTC | CSVVAGGGSEQFF
TRBJ2-1 | TRBD2 | 16 | TRBV10-3 | - | TGTGCCATCAGTGAGGTCTGGACTAGCGGACACAATGAGCAGTTCTTC | CAISEVWTSGHNEQFF
TRBJ2-5 | - | 13 | TRBV7-3 | - | TGTGCCAGCAGCTCACGAGAAGAAGAGACCCAGTACTTC | CASSSREEETQYF
TRBJ2-3 | TRBD1 | 13 | TRBV29-1 | - | TGCACCGGCCTCGGACAGGGGCCAGATACGCAGTATTTT | CTGLGQGPDTQYF
TRBJ2-7 | TRBD2 | 15 | TRBV7-9 | few | TGTGCCAGCAGCCCAGATAGCGGGAGTGTCTACGAGCAGTACTTC | CASSPDSGSVYEQYF
TRBJ2-1 | TRBD2 | 12 | TRBV29-1 | few | TGCAGCGTTAAGGTGACTAGCCAAATACATGTCTTC | CSVKVTSQIHVF
TRBJ1-5 | TRBD1 | 14 | TRBV12-5 | - | TGTGCTAGTGGTCTTGACAGGGTCAATCAGCCCCAGCATTTT | CASGLDRVNQPQHF
TRBJ1-2 | - | 13 | TRBV28 | - | TGTGCCAGCAGTTTTGGAAAGGGGTATGGCGACACCTTC | CASSFGKGYGDTF
TRBJ2-7 | TRBD2 | 17 | TRBV5-1 | few | TGCGCCAGCAGCCGCGCAGCACTAGCGGGAGGGCCCAACGAGCAGTACTTC | CASSRAALAGGPNEQYF
TRBJ2-1 | - | 13 | TRBV12-3/TRBV12-4 | few | TGTGCCAGCAGCGGGGACACCTACAATGAGCAGTTCTTC | CASSGDTYNEQFF
TRBJ2-7 | - | 12 | TRBV28 | few | TGTGCCAGCAGACTGGTCGGGGACGAGCAGTACTTC | CASRLVGDEQYF
TRBJ2-4 | TRBD2 | 13 | TRBV2 | - | TGTGCCAGCCAGCTAGCGGGAGTGTACATTCAGTACTTC | CASQLAGVYIQYF
TRBJ2-1 | TRBD2 | 15 | TRBV12-3/TRBV12-4 | - | TGTGCCAGCAGTTCTCGCGGGAGTACGGTTAGCGAGCAGTTCTTC | CASSSRGSTVSEQFF
TRBJ1-1 | - | 15 | TRBV5-1 | - | TGCGCCAGCAGCTTGGAATACCTCGGGAACACTGAAGCTTTCTTT | CASSLEYLGNTEAFF
TRBJ2-2 | TRBD1 | 15 | TRBV10-1 | few | TGCGCCAGCAGTTCCAGGGGGCGCAGCACCGGGGAGCTGTTTTTT | CASSSRGRSTGELFF
TRBJ2-7 | - | 13 | TRBV20-1 | - | TGCAGTGCTAGACCCGGGGTGGGGTACGAGCAGTACTTC | CSARPGVGYEQYF
TRBJ2-1 | TRBD2 | 20 | TRBV14 | - | TGTGCCAGCAGCCAAGCTTGGACTAGCGGGAAGAGGCCCTCCTACAATGAGCAGTTCTTC | CASSQAWTSGKRPSYNEQFF
TRBJ2-1 | - | 16 | TRBV21-1 | - | TGTGCCAGCAGCAATAGGGGACTAGCGGCCTACAATGAGCAGTTCTTC | CASSNRGLAAYNEQFF
TRBJ2-1 | TRBD1 | 15 | TRBV5-1 | few | TGCGCCAGCAACCGACCGGGACAGGGGAATAATGAGCAGTTCTTC | CASNRPGQGNNEQFF
TRBJ2-1 | TRBD1 | 14 | TRBV6-1 | few | TGTGCCAGCAGGAGACAGGGATCGGACAATGAGCAGTTCTTC | CASRRQGSDNEQFF
TRBJ2-7 | - | 15 | TRBV24-1 | - | TGTGCCACCAGAGGGGTTCAGGAACACTACGAGGGGCAGTACTTC | CATRGVQEHYEGQYF
TRBJ2-7 | - | 13 | TRBV6-1 | - | TGTGCCAGCAACGAACTGGTCCGGGCCGAGCAGTACTTC | CASNELVRAEQYF
TRBJ1-2 | - | 14 | TRBV5-1 | - | TGCGCCAGCAGCTTGGGGGGGACATTAACAGGCTACACCTTC | CASSLGGTLTGYTF
TRBJ1-3 | - | 12 | TRBV7-2 | - | TGTGCCAGCAGCTTAGGAAAGAACACCATATATTTT | CASSLGKNTIYF
TRBJ2-1 | TRBD2 | 17 | TRBV7-3 | few | TGTGCCAGCAGCAAGACTAGCGGGAGCATAACCTACAATGAGCAGTTCTTC | CASSKTSGSITYNEQFF
TRBJ2-7 | - | 13 | TRBV20-1 | - | TGCAGTGCTAGAGATGCTGGTCCCTACGAGCAGTACTTC | CSARDAGPYEQYF
TRBJ1-3 | - | 15 | TRBV12-3/TRBV12-4 | few | TGTGCCAGCAGCGGATATGCATGGGCTGGAAACACCATATATTTT | CASSGYAWAGNTIYF
TRBJ2-3 | TRBD2 | 15 | TRBV4-1 | few | TGCGCCAGCAGCCAAGATAGGGAGGGTTCAGATACGCAGTATTTT | CASSQDREGSDTQYF
TRBJ2-2 | - | 14 | TRBV20-1 | - | TGCAGTGCAAGGGCCAGTGGAAGTACCGGGGAGCTGTTTTTT | CSARASGSTGELFF
TRBJ1-2 | - | 13 | TRBV7-2 | - | TGTGCCAGCAGCCCCGCAGGGTCCTATGGCTACACCTTC | CASSPAGSYGYTF
TRBJ2-7 | - | 15 | TRBV7-8 | few | TGTGCCAGCAGCAATCCATCCGACAGTCGGAACGAGCAGTACTTC | CASSNPSDSRNEQYF
TRBJ2-3 | - | 14 | TRBV4-2 | - | TGTGCCAGCAGCCAAGATTTAGCCTTCTATACGCAGTATTTT | CASSQDLAFYTQYF
TRBJ2-3 | TRBD2 | 18 | TRBV29-1 | - | TGCAGCGTTGGGGCTAGCGGGAGCGGAGGGTGTTGCACAGATACGCAGTATTTT | CSVGASGSGGCCTDTQYF
TRBJ1-1 | TRBD1 | 14 | TRBV5-1 | - | TGCGCCAGCAGCGCCTACACAGGGGGCACTGAAGCTTTCTTT | CASSAYTGGTEAFF
TRBJ1-1 | - | 14 | TRBV12-3/TRBV12-4 | - | TGTGCCAGCAGCCGACAGGTGGGGAACACTGAAGCTTTCTTT | CASSRQVGNTEAFF
TRBJ2-7 | - | 15 | TRBV5-1 | - | TGCGCCAGCAGCTTGGAACCAGGGAGCTCCTACGAGCAGTACTTC | CASSLEPGSSYEQYF
TRBJ2-7 | TRBD2 | 15 | TRBV20-1 | once | TGCAGTGCTAGAGAAGGGACTAGCGGGAGGAATGAGCAGTACTTC | CSAREGTSGRNEQYF
TRBJ1-4 | TRBD1 | 15 | TRBV5-1 | - | TGCGCCAGCAGCCCCCGGACAGGCCGGGATGAAAAACTGTTTTTT | CASSPRTGRDEKLFF
TRBJ2-1 | - | 14 | TRBV12-3/TRBV12-4 | few | TGTGCCAGCAGTTTAGCTTTACACCAAAATGAGCAGTTCTTC | CASSLALHQNEQFF
TRBJ2-3 | TRBD1 | 14 | TRBV7-9 | few | TGTGCCAGCAGCTTACACAGGGGGCAAGATACGCAGTATTTT | CASSLHRGQDTQYF